One T cell receptor beta chain is described in this entry. The data belong to a study of blood T cell repertoires in COVID-19. About the research overall: Spain, Italy and the United States supplied samples that represented acute and convalescent COVID-19. T cells, B-cell-depleted T cells, or PBMCs provided the cDNA or gDNA that served as material.

Unmatched junction bases numbered 10, after V lost 3 bases and J lost 0 bases. Germline CDR1 reads LNHDA; CDR2 reads SQIVND (reference sequence). The CDR3 contains 18 residues. Original handling: Cell counts per sample came from amplifying reference gene primers. Some clones are missing from TCRdb's copy, which holds only in-frame ones; the method was immunoSEQ multiplex PCR. From that table come the V and J calls and clone size; the DNA was used to work out D and trimming. In the table there are approximately 36,000 clones, nearly 90% of which are singletons. The chain combines TRBV19 with TRBJ2-2; 7 bases match TRBD2. This clonotype was sampled from a man aged 55-75 years with active or convalescent COVID-19. Specimen: peripheral blood. The CDR3 region is CASSMVPLATTNTGELFF. Written as DNA, the CDR3 is TGTGCCAGTAGTATGGTCCCACTAGCGACGACGAACACCGGGGAGCTGTTTTTT.